The T cell receptor beta chain under discussion was sequenced for a study of T cells in Graves' hyperthyroidism and ophthalmopathy. Study details: Blood from the periphery was taken at initial diagnosis, before any treatment.

Germline loops: CDR1 MRHNA, CDR2 SNTAGT. The length of the CDR3 is 15 residues. Trimming took 4 bases from V and 6 from J; bases not matched to a gene: 7. Using RNA transcripts as the source, TCR beta CDR3 regions were amplified. First-round RT-PCR targeting the TCR CDR3 was performed with the HTBI primer set. Each CDR3 protein is one row after TCRdb ran MiXCR on the multiplex PCR reads. The sample shows about 420,000 distinct CDR3 sequences, around a sixth of them seen only once. Diagnosis rested on symptoms, serum thyroxine and TRAb, thyroid ultrasound, and orbital computed tomography. The receptor was isolated from a woman younger than 30 with Graves' hyperthyroidism. The material sequenced was blood. The rearrangement links TRBV6-4 to TRBJ2-3; TRBD2 agrees at 10 bases. This CDR3 is CASSVTSGDVDTQYF. The CDR3 region has the DNA TGTGCCAGCAGTGTAACTAGCGGGGACGTGGATACGCAGTATTTT.